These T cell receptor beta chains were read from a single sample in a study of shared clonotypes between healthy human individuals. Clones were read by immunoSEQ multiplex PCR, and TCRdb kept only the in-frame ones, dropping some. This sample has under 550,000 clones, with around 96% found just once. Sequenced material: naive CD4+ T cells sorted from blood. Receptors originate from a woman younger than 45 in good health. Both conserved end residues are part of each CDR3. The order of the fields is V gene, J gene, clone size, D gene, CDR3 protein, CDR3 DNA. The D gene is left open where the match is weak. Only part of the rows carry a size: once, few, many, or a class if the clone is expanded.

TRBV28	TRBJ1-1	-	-	CASSSQPGVGTEAFF	TGTGCCAGCAGTTCCCAACCGGGGGTAGGCACTGAAGCTTTCTTT
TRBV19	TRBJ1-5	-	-	CASSIDRNNQPQHF	TGTGCCAGTAGTATAGACAGAAACAATCAGCCCCAGCATTTT
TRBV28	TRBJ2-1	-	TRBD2	CASSLGGSGGNEQFF	TGTGCCAGCAGTCTAGGCGGGAGCGGAGGGAATGAGCAGTTCTTC
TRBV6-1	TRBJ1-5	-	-	CASTLAGPDLPQHF	TGTGCCAGCACATTGGCAGGGCCGGATCTGCCCCAGCATTTT
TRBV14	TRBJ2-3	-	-	CASSRLAGSTDTQYF	TGTGCCAGCAGCCGCCTGGCCGGTAGCACAGATACGCAGTATTTT
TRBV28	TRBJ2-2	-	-	CASSSTDGGELFF	TGTGCCAGCAGCTCGACCGACGGGGGGGAGCTGTTTTTT
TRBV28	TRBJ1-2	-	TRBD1	CASSRGTGGGYGYTF	TGTGCCAGCAGCCGGGGGACAGGGGGAGGCTATGGCTACACCTTC
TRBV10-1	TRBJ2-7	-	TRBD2	CASSGLAGSTIYEQYF	TGCGCCAGCAGTGGACTAGCGGGAAGTACTATCTACGAGCAGTACTTC
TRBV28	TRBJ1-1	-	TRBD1	CASRGTGNMNTEAFF	TGTGCCAGCAGAGGGACAGGGAACATGAACACTGAAGCTTTCTTT
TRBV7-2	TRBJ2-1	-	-	CASSLIIGEQFF	TGTGCCAGCAGCTTAATTATTGGTGAGCAGTTCTTC
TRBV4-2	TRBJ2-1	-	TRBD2	CASSPRTSGSRQFF	TGTGCCAGCAGCCCTCGGACTAGCGGGAGCCGGCAGTTCTTC
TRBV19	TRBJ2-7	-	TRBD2	CASSSGLAYEQYF	TGTGCCAGTAGTTCCGGACTAGCCTACGAGCAGTACTTC
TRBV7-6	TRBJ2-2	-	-	CASSLEGLLAGELFF	TGTGCCAGCAGCTTAGAAGGACTCCTGGCCGGGGAGCTGTTTTTT
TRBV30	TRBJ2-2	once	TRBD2	CAWMGLAVTGELFF	TGTGCCTGGATGGGACTAGCGGTAACCGGGGAGCTGTTTTTT
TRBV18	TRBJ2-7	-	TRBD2	CASSIGLAGAIEQYF	TGTGCCAGCTCCATCGGACTAGCGGGAGCCATCGAGCAGTACTTC
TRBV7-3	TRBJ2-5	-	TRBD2	CASSLGLAGAETQYF	TGTGCCAGCAGCCTTGGACTAGCGGGAGCAGAGACCCAGTACTTC
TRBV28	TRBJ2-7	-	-	CASRQSAVSSYEQYF	TGTGCCAGCAGGCAAAGCGCGGTCAGCTCCTACGAGCAGTACTTC